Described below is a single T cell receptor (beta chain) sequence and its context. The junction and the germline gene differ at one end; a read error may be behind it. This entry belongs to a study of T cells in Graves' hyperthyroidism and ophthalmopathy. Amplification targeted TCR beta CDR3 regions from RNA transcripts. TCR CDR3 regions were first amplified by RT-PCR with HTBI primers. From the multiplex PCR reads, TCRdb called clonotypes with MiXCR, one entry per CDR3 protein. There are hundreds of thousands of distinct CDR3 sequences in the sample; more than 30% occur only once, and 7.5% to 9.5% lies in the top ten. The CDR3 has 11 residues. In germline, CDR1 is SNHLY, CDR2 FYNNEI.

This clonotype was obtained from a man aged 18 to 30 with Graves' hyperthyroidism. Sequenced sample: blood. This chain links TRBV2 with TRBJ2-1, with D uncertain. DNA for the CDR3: TGTGCCAGCAGTGAAAGACATCCCCCAATCTTC. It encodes CASSERHPPIF. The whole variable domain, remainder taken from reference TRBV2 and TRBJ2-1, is EPEVTQTPSHQVTQMGQEVILRCVPISNHLYFYWYRQILGQKVEFLVSFYNNEISEKSEIFDDQFSVERPDGSNFTLKIRSTKLEDSAMYFCASSERHPPIFGPGTRLTVL.